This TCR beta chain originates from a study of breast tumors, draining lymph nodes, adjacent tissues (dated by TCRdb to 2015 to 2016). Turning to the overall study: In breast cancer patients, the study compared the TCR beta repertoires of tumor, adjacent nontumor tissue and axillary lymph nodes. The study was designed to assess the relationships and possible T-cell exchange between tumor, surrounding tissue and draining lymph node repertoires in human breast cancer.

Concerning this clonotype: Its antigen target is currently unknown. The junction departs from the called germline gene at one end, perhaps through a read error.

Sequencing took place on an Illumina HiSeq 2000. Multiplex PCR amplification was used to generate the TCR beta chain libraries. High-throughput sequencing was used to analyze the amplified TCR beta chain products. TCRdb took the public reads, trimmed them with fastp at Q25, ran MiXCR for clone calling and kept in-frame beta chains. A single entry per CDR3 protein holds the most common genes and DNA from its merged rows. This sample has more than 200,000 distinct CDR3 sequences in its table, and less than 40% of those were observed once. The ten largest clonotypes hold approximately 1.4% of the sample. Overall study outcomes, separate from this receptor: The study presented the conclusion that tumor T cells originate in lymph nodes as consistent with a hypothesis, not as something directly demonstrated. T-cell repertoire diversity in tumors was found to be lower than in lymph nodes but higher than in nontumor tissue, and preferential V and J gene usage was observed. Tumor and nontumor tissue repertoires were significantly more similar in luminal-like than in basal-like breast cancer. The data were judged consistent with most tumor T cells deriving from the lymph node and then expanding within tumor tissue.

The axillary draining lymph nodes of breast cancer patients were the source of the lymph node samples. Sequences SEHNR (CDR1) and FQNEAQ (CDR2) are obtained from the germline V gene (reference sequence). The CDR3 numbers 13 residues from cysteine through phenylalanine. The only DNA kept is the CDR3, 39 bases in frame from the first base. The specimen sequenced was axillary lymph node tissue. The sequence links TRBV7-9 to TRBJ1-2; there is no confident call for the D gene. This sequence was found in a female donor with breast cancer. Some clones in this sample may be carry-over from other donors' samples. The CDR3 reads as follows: CAGSLISSYGYTF. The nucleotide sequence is TGTGCCGGCAGCTTGATCTCTAGCTATGGCTACACCTTC. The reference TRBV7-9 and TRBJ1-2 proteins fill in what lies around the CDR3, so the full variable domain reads DTGVSQNPRHKITKRGQNVTFRCDPISEHNRLYWYRQTLGQGPEFLTYFQNEAQLEKSRLLSDRFSAERPKGSFSTLEIQRTEQGDSAMYLCAGSLISSYGYTFGSGTRLTVV.